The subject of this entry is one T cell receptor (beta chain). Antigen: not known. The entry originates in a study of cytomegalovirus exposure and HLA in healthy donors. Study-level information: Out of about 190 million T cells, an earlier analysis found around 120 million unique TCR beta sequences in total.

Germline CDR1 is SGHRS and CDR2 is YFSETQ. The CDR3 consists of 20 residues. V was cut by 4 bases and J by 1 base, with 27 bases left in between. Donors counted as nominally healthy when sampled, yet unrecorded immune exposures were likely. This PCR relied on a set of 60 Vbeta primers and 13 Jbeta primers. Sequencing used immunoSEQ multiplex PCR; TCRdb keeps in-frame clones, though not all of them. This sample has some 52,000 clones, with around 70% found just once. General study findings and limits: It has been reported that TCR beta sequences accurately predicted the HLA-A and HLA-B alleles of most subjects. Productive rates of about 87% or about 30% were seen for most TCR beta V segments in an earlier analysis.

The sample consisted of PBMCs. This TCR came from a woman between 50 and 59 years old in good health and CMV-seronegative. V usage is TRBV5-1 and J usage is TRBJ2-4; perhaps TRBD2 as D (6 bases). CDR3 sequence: CASSPTERAQIKGAKNIQYF. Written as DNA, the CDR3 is TGCGCCAGCAGCCCTACTGAGCGGGCGCAAATAAAGGGGGCCAAAAACATTCAGTACTTC.